Following are 21 T cell receptor beta chains from one sample sequenced in a study of spatial heterogeneity in lung cancer. TCRdb itself ran the 5' RACE reads through MiXCR, one entry per CDR3 protein. Counted here are more than 85,000 distinct CDR3 sequences, roughly 9.5% occurring once; the ten biggest clones make up about 7%. The time point: sample taken at primary tumor resection. Unsorted whole RNA from tumor, nontumor lung or frozen PBMC underwent sequencing. The sample was PBMCs, taken at surgery. The receptors derive from a male donor with early-stage non-small cell lung cancer.

This clonotype has only a few counts. The J gene is TRBJ2-5, the V gene TRBV5-1; the match to TRBD1 covers 8 bases. V lost 5 bases and J lost 2; bases outside the gene matches: 8. The CDR3 spans 15 residues. The germline gives CDR1 SGHRS, CDR2 YFSETQ. CDR3 region: CASSSGQGGQETQYF. Here the CDR3 DNA reads TGCGCCAGCAGTTCCGGACAGGGTGGGCAAGAGACCCAGTACTTC.

This clonotype was recorded many times. The gene calls are TRBV7-2 and TRBJ1-5, with 8 bases aligning to TRBD1. Germline trimming cut 5 bases from V and 2 bases from J; bases unmatched to any gene: 8. Germline lookup yields CDR1 SGHTA and CDR2 FQGNSA. The CDR3 sequence is 16 residues long. The CDR3 DNA is TGTGCCAGCAGCCCAGCGACAGGGGATGGCAATCAGCCCCAGCATTTT. Its translation: CASSPATGDGNQPQHF.

V gene TRBV12-3 or TRBV12-4 combines with J gene TRBJ1-1, with 9 positions matching TRBD1. This CDR3 is built from 14 residues. V trimming: 6 bases; J trimming: 6 bases; junction bases outside the gene matches: 8. CDR3 bases: TGTGCCAGCAGGTGGGACAGGGAGAATTCTGAAGCTTTCTTT. Its protein product is CASRWDRENSEAFF.

The chain joins TRBV11-1 to TRBJ1-1; no clear D. Germline CDR1 is SGHAT and CDR2 is FQDESV (reference sequence). V dropped 5 bases and J dropped 4 bases, with 17 bases sitting between them. This CDR3 is built from 15 residues. The CDR3 sequence: CASSRTATAGTEAFF. CDR3 nucleotides: TGTGCCAGCAGCAGAACGGCGACGGCGGGCACTGAAGCTTTCTTT.

The table lists this clonotype with many counts. The rearrangement joins TRBV20-1 to TRBJ1-4, with a weak D call TRBD1 (6 bases). V was pared by 4 bases and J by 6 bases, with 12 bases between. CDR3 size: 13 residues. Germline V gene data show CDR1 as DFQATT and CDR2 as SNEGSKA (reference sequence). CDR3 DNA sequence: TGCAGTGCTATCTGGGGGGCTGATGAAAAACTGTTTTTT. It specifies CSAIWGADEKLFF.

This clonotype was counted only a few times. This chain uses TRBV7-9 with TRBJ1-1; D gene uncertain. The CDR3 extends over 10 amino acids. Germline lookup yields CDR1 SEHNR and CDR2 FQNEAQ (reference sequence). V was trimmed by 6 bases and J by 4 bases, leaving 3 bases between them. The CDR3 loop is CASRVTEAFF. CDR3 DNA: TGTGCCAGCAGAGTCACTGAAGCTTTCTTT.

This sequence joins TRBV12-3 or TRBV12-4 and TRBJ1-1; 8 bases align to TRBD1. Trimming at V came to 5 bases and at J to 1 base, leaving 3 bases not matched to a gene. This CDR3 spans 14 amino acids. The CDR3 here is CASSTGTGNTEAFF. CDR3 DNA: TGTGCCAGCAGTACCGGGACAGGGAACACTGAAGCTTTCTTT.

At least ten counts were recorded for this clonotype. The V gene is TRBV28, the J gene TRBJ2-7; possible D gene TRBD1, 5 bases. V was cut by 4 bases and J by 3 bases, with 13 bases left in between. This CDR3 is 14 amino acids long. The germline CDR1 and CDR2 sequences are MDHEN and SYDVKM. The CDR3: CASSSGATRYEQYF. The CDR3 nucleotides are TGTGCCAGCAGTTCTGGGGCAACCCGCTACGAGCAGTACTTC.

This clonotype showed up just a few times. V gene TRBV2 combines with J gene TRBJ1-6; no definite D call. This CDR3 contains 14 residues. The germline V gene encodes CDR1 SNHLY and CDR2 FYNNEI. The V and J ends lost 4 bases and 8 bases respectively, with 12 bases between them. The CDR3 here is CASSVRADDSPLHF. CDR3 bases: TGTGCCAGCAGTGTTCGCGCCGATGATTCACCCCTCCACTTT.

There are a few counts of this clonotype. The rearrangement uses TRBV7-2 and TRBJ2-1; 7 bases align to TRBD2. The ends lost 5 bases at V and 0 bases at J; junction bases unmatched: 7. The CDR3 loop spans 16 amino acids. CDR1 is SGHTA, CDR2 FQGNSA, per germline. Here the CDR3 DNA reads TGTGCCAGCAGCCCCTCTAGCGGAAGCTCCTACAATGAGCAGTTCTTC. This codes for CASSPSSGSSYNEQFF. Full variable domain (remainder filled in from reference TRBV7-2 and TRBJ2-1): GAGVSQSPSNKVTEKGKDVELRCDPISGHTALYWYRQSLGQGLEFLIYFQGNSAPDKSGLPSDRFSAERTGGSVSTLTIQRTQQEDSAVYLCASSPSSGSSYNEQFFGPGTRLTVL.

This clonotype was found a few times. This chain uses TRBV10-3 with TRBJ2-5; 9 nucleotides line up with TRBD1. This CDR3 comprises 15 residues. With V trimmed by 3 bases and J by 6 bases, 8 bases remained unmatched. The V gene's germline CDR1 is ENHRY and CDR2 SYGVKD. The CDR3 region is CAISDSTGGRQTQYF. For the CDR3, the DNA is TGTGCCATCAGTGATTCGACAGGGGGACGACAGACCCAGTACTTC.

This clonotype has more than one count but fewer than ten. The chain couples TRBV5-4 to TRBJ2-5; TRBD1 agrees at 7 bases. The germline CDR1 and CDR2 sequences are SGHNT and YYREEE (reference sequence). The CDR3 covers 13 residues. Trimming at V came to 4 bases and at J to 2 bases, leaving 2 bases not matched to a gene. The CDR3 bases are TGTGCCAGCAGCGTGGGACAGCAAGAGACCCAGTACTTC. It is translated as CASSVGQQETQYF. The full variable domain, with the rest looked up from reference TRBV5-4 and TRBJ2-5, is ETGVTQSPTHLIKTRGQQVTLRCSSQSGHNTVSWYQQALGQGPQFIFQYYREEENGRGNFPPRFSGLQFPNYSSELNVNALELDDSALYLCASSVGQQETQYFGPGTRLLVL.

The chain has TRBV5-1 and TRBJ2-7; no clear D. The CDR3 is made up of 13 amino acids. In germline, CDR1 is SGHRS, CDR2 YFSETQ. V lost 4 bases to trimming and J lost 6 bases, with 14 bases between them. In DNA form, the CDR3 reads TGCGCCAGCAGCGCGATCAGTAATTCCGAGCAGTACTTC. Translation: CASSAISNSEQYF.

This clonotype has ten or more counts. The V call is TRBV9, the J call TRBJ2-7, with a weak D call TRBD2 (5 bases). CDR1 is SGDLS, CDR2 YYNGEE, per germline. The CDR3 consists of 14 residues. The germline V and J ends were trimmed by 3 bases and 7 bases, with 17 bases remaining between them. In DNA, the CDR3 is TGTGCCAGCAGCGCCGGTGGTGCGGGCAGGGAGCAGTACTTC. Translating gives CASSAGGAGREQYF.

This clonotype was counted ten times or more. The chain couples TRBV7-9 to TRBJ2-4; TRBD2 is a possible D gene (5 bases). Trimming removed 4 bases at V and 9 bases at J, with 13 bases between. CDR3 length equals 13 residues. Germline V gene data show CDR1 as SEHNR and CDR2 as FQNEAQ (reference sequence). The DNA of the CDR3 is TGTGCCAGCAGCTCCGAGGCCGCGGGCATTCAGTACTTC. It specifies CASSSEAAGIQYF.

Worth noting for this clonotype: A read error may be the cause here, since a much bigger clone is one base away. J is TRBJ1-1 and V is TRBV20-1; D uncertain. There are 14 residues in the CDR3. CDR1 is DFQATT, CDR2 SNEGSKA, per germline (reference sequence). V lost 0 bases and J 0 bases, leaving 8 bases between the germline ends. CDR3 in amino acids: CSARDMVMNTEAFF. CDR3 in DNA: TGCAGTGCTAGAGATATGGTTATGAACACTGAAGCTTTCTTT.

This clonotype has a count of ten or more. This chain links TRBV7-9 with TRBJ1-4, with D possibly matching TRBD1 (5 bases). The CDR3 runs 13 residues. V lost 3 bases, J lost 7 bases, and 9 bases lay in between. Per germline, CDR1 SEHNR and CDR2 FQNEAQ (reference sequence). DNA of the CDR3: TGTGCCAGCAGCTTGGCCGGGGCTGAAAAACTGTTTTTT. Its translation is CASSLAGAEKLFF.

This clonotype appeared a few times. The CDR3 DNA reads TGTGCCACCAGTGATACCCGGACTCAGGCTAATTCACCCCTCCACTTT. This sequence encodes CATSDTRTQANSPLHF. The chain is built from TRBV24-1 and TRBJ1-6; unclear D gene. Trimming took 3 bases from V and 6 from J, leaving 14 bases between them. Germline CDR1 reads KGHDR; CDR2 reads SFDVKD. This CDR3 region has 16 residues.

This clonotype has only a few counts. The J gene is TRBJ2-7, the V gene TRBV6-2 or TRBV6-3; D might be TRBD2 (6 bases). The V and J ends lost 3 bases and 3 bases respectively, with 9 bases between them. The CDR3 sequence is 13 residues long. CDR1 is MNHEY and CDR2 is SVGEGT in the germline V gene. CDR3 in amino acids: CASSYGGNYEQYF. CDR3 coding DNA: TGTGCCAGCAGTTATGGAGGGAACTACGAGCAGTACTTC.

This clonotype occurred many times. The rearrangement links TRBV20-1 to TRBJ1-1, with TRBD1 as a possible D gene (5 bases). V was shortened by 4 bases and J by 3 bases, with 6 bases between the two germline ends. The CDR3 spans 11 residues. The V gene's germline CDR1 is DFQATT and CDR2 SNEGSKA (reference sequence). CDR3 residues: CSAMGDTEAFF. The CDR3, as DNA: TGCAGTGCTATGGGGGACACTGAAGCTTTCTTT.

This clonotype has a count of ten or more. This CDR3 reads CASSYPGVTYEQYF. The CDR3 DNA is TGTGCCAGCAGTTACCCCGGGGTAACCTACGAGCAGTACTTC. V is TRBV6-2 or TRBV6-3 and J is TRBJ2-7; possibly TRBD2 for D (5 bases). The CDR3 runs to 14 residues. Germline CDR1 and CDR2: MNHEY and SVGEGT. The V gene lost 2 bases and the J gene lost 2 bases, with 10 bases spanning the gap.